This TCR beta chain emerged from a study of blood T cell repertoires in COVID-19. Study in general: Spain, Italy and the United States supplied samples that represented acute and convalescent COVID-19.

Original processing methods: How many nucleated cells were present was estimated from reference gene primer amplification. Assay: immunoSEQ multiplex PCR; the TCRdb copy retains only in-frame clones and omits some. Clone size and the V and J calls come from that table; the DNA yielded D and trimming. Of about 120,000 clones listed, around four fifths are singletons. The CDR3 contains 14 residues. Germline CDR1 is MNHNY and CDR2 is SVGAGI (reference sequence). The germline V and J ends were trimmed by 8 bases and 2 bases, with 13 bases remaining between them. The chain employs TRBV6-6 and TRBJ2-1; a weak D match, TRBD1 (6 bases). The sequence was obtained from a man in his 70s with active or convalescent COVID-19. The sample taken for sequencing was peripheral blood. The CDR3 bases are TGTGCCAGCTGGGGGCGGCCAGCCTACAATGAGCAGTTCTTC. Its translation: CASWGRPAYNEQFF.